This T cell receptor beta chain was captured in a study of shared clonotypes between healthy human individuals. Study outcomes and limitations: Clonotypes which were not shared had lower generation probabilities than clonotypes that all four donors shared.

Germline lookup yields CDR1 SQVTM and CDR2 ANQGSEA. Trimming removed 4 bases at V and 6 bases at J, with 7 bases between. This CDR3 spans 11 amino acids. CD45RA+ naive and CD45RA-negative memory subsets were separated from CD4+ cells. In regard to this clone: No antigen is known for it.

Replicate PCRs for sorted subsets used approximately 190 ng DNA; this equaled tens of thousands of T cell genomes. Method: immunoSEQ multiplex PCR; TCRdb's copy keeps in-frame clones and lacks some. The table includes 2.5 million or so clones, roughly 92% detected once. The sample consisted of naive CD4+ T cells sorted from blood. Stated subset: CD45RA+ positively selected. This chain joins TRBV29-1 and TRBJ2-1; no firm D call. The sequence came from a man between 18 and 35 years old in good health. The CDR3 DNA is TGCAGCGTTGTTGAGTTCAATGAGCAGTTCTTC. It encodes CSVVEFNEQFF.